This T cell receptor (beta chain) was found in a study of T cell changes during pregnancy in multiple sclerosis (dated by TCRdb to between 2019 and 2020). In terms of the full investigation: The study looked at changes in the T cell repertoire across pregnancy in women with multiple sclerosis.

The method behind the library was the immunoSEQ multiplex PCR assay. Drawn from immuneACCESS, this table holds only the in-frame rearrangements with V and J called that TCRdb kept. Clones are partly lost; checked studies trace under half to an unresolved V gene and leave the rest unexplained. The sample table shows 85,000 to 90,000 clones, and 80% to 95% are seen once. The ten most abundant clones make up 1.5% to 2% of the sample. The germline V gene encodes CDR1 MDHEN and CDR2 SYDVKM. From cysteine to phenylalanine, the CDR3 is 15 amino acids long. Just the 45-base CDR3 DNA is kept, in frame starting at base 1. At the junction V is shortened by 7 bases and J by 7 bases, with 20 bases in between. Notes on this clone: This receptor's antigen is unknown. It has no much larger one-base neighbor in the sample; base qualities were not kept.

Source: peripheral blood, taken in the first trimester of pregnancy. The source of this sequence is a female donor in good health, enrolled as a control in a pregnancy study. The chain couples TRBV28 to TRBJ2-4; the D region possibly corresponds to TRBD1 (7 bases align). CDR3 reads: CASKNPRGDGNIQYF. The sequence in DNA is TGTGCCAGCAAAAACCCCAGGGGGGATGGGAACATTCAGTACTTC.